The 9 T cell receptor beta chains listed next were all sequenced from one sample in a study of graft-versus-host responses after intestinal transplantation. Some clones are missing from TCRdb's copy, which holds only in-frame ones; the method was immunoSEQ multiplex PCR. The sample has 75,000 to 100,000 clones; around 90% are singletons. Here the sequenced sample was PBMCs, taken 450 to 480 days after intestinal transplant. The receptors come from a human patient who received an intestinal transplant, so some T cells may come from the graft donor.

CDR3 sequence reads: CAAGGSSYEQYF. As DNA, the CDR3 is TGTGCCGCCGGGGGTAGCTCCTACGAGCAGTACTTC. The chain employs TRBV18 and TRBJ2-7, with D maybe TRBD2 (6 bases). This CDR3 contains 12 residues. Between the trimmed V and J ends, which lost 11 bases and 0 bases, there was a span of 11 bases. Germline loops: CDR1 KGHSH, CDR2 LQKENI.

The rearrangement uses TRBV7-2 and TRBJ1-1; D unclear. The CDR3 loop spans 15 amino acids. The germline CDR1 and CDR2 sequences are SGHTA and FQGNSA. V lost 4 bases and J lost 1, with 13 bases in between. The chain's CDR3 is CASSWIFGRNTEAFF. In DNA form, the CDR3 reads TGTGCCAGCAGCTGGATATTTGGACGGAACACTGAAGCTTTCTTT.

The J gene is TRBJ1-1, the V gene TRBV6-1, with unresolved D. The V gene's germline CDR1 is MNHNS and CDR2 SASEGT. V was cut by 3 bases and J by 1 base, with 12 bases left in between. The CDR3 totals 15 residues. CDR3 residues: CASSDGPRPNTEAFF. In DNA, the CDR3 is TGTGCCAGCAGTGATGGTCCCCGCCCGAACACTGAAGCTTTCTTT.

V is TRBV7-6 and J is TRBJ1-2, with 7 bases identical to TRBD1. The CDR3 consists of 15 residues. V trimming: 3 bases; J trimming: 4 bases; junction bases outside the gene matches: 8. The germline CDR1 and CDR2 sequences are SGHVS and FNYEAQ. DNA for the CDR3: TGTGCCAGCAGCTTCATACGGGACAGCCGCTATGGCTACACCTTC. Its translation is CASSFIRDSRYGYTF.

This clone was seen a handful of times. This chain joins TRBV5-1 and TRBJ2-3; the D gene could be TRBD1 or TRBD2 (5 bases each). Per the germline V gene, CDR1 is SGHRS and CDR2 is YFSETQ. V was cut by 4 bases and J by 0 bases, with 18 bases left in between. This CDR3 is built from 17 residues. The CDR3, as DNA: TGCGCCAGCAGCCGAAACTACGGGACGAGAAGCACAGATACGCAGTATTTT. It yields the protein CASSRNYGTRSTDTQYF.

V is TRBV4-1 and J is TRBJ2-3; D may correspond to TRBD1 or TRBD2 (5 bases each). This CDR3 comprises 10 residues. V lost 5 bases and J 8 bases, leaving 5 bases between the germline ends. Germline-derived CDR1 and CDR2 are MGHRA and YSYEKL. The CDR3 sequence: CASSGTTQYF. The CDR3, as DNA: TGCGCCAGCAGCGGGACTACGCAGTATTTT.

This clone was seen just once. The rearrangement links TRBV5-1 to TRBJ1-1; D might be TRBD1 (5 bases). Germline values: CDR1 SGHRS, CDR2 YFSETQ. Trimming cost V 3 bases and J 4 bases, with 13 bases left between them. The CDR3 is 14 amino acids. Here the CDR3 reads CASSSQGDSTEAFF. The CDR3 nucleotides are TGCGCCAGCAGCTCCCAGGGAGATAGCACTGAAGCTTTCTTT. The whole variable domain, filled in from reference TRBV5-1 and TRBJ1-1, reads KAGVTQTPRYLIKTRGQQVTLSCSPISGHRSVSWYQQTPGQGLQFLFEYFSETQRNKGNFPGRFSGRQFSNSRSEMNVSTLELGDSALYLCASSSQGDSTEAFFGQGTRLTVV.

The chain combines TRBV6-5 with TRBJ2-7; D is undetermined. CDR1 and CDR2 from the germline V gene are MNHEY and SVGAGI. The CDR3 contains 14 residues. Trimming left V 4 bases short and J 0 bases short, with 10 bases between. CDR3 sequence reads: CASSFRYSSYEQYF. CDR3 DNA: TGTGCCAGCAGTTTCCGGTACAGCTCCTACGAGCAGTACTTC.

This sequence joins TRBV4-1 and TRBJ1-3; no firm D call. Germline lookup yields CDR1 MGHRA and CDR2 YSYEKL. This CDR3 is built from 16 residues. V was clipped by 0 bases and J by 3 bases, with 12 bases between them. The CDR3, as DNA: TGCGCCAGCAGCCAAGATCCCGGGTTCGGTGGAAACACCATATATTTT. It specifies CASSQDPGFGGNTIYF.